These 4 T cell receptor beta chains were all obtained from the same sample, sequenced in a study of T cells expressing NK-cell markers. TCRdb reprocessed the 5' RACE reads and keeps a single row for each CDR3 protein, giving no DNA. Its listing shows approximately 170,000 distinct CDR3 sequences. Sequenced input: blood T cells: a sorted CD56 or NKG2C T cell subset, CD4+ or CD8+ T cells, or bulk PBMC T cells (not recorded which). The receptors shown here come from a man aged 18 to 69 in good health.

This chain links TRBV10-3 with TRBJ2-7. Germline values: CDR1 ENHRY, CDR2 SYGVKD. The CDR3 sequence is 14 residues long. This chain's CDR3 is CAIMTTASSYEQYF.

The chain links TRBV18 to TRBJ1-3. The CDR3 consists of 17 residues. The germline V gene encodes CDR1 KGHSH and CDR2 LQKENI. CDR3 sequence: CASSPRRKTRSGNTIYF.

CDR3 region: CASSSGTGLSYEQYF. This chain connects TRBV7-6 to TRBJ2-7; lacking DNA, the TRBD1 call made by TCRdb goes unchecked. The germline V gene encodes CDR1 SGHVS and CDR2 FNYEAQ. This CDR3 has 15 amino acids.

This chain uses TRBV12-3 or TRBV12-4 with TRBJ2-7; without DNA, the TCRdb call of TRBD1 cannot be checked. The CDR3 totals 15 residues. The CDR3 spells CASSPGDRAFNEQYF.